This T cell receptor (beta chain) came from a study of T cell responses to AZD1222 COVID-19 vaccine. Overall study context: Pooled together were second doses at about 4 or about 12 weeks. Study-wide points: Repertoire sampling was restricted to post-peak T cell response timepoints.

Here immunoSEQ multiplex PCR was the method, and the copy in TCRdb shows in-frame clones only, minus some. The repertoire includes more than 150,000 clones, around 94% of them detected once, and approximately 0.64% sits in the top ten. V was trimmed by 8 bases and J by 0 bases, leaving 11 bases between them. The CDR3 loop spans 14 amino acids. CDR1 is LNHDA, CDR2 SQIVND, per germline (reference sequence). As concerns this clone: Its antigen is unidentified.

This clonotype was sampled from an adult in good health. This sample comprised peripheral blood, obtained on day 0 of AZD1222 vaccination. This chain joins TRBV19 and TRBJ2-1, with a weak D call TRBD1 (5 bases). The DNA for the CDR3 is TGTGCCAGTTCACCCAGGGACTCCTACAATGAGCAGTTCTTC. Translation gives CASSPRDSYNEQFF.